This record concerns one T cell receptor beta chain sequence. This sample is part of a study of blood T cell repertoires in COVID-19. This table comes from immunoSEQ multiplex PCR, and its TCRdb copy is limited to in-frame clones, with some not included. The table shows about 250,000 clones, with 85% occurring only once. In germline, CDR1 is LNHDA, CDR2 SQIVND (reference sequence). This CDR3 has 13 residues. The V end was cut by 7 bases, the J end by 2 bases, with 11 bases between. The receptor's source is a man aged 45-65 years with active or convalescent COVID-19. The chain links TRBV19 to TRBJ2-5; D is uncertain. Sequenced: peripheral blood. The DNA of the CDR3 is TGTGCCAGTAACAGATCCACACAAGAGACCCAGTACTTC. Protein product: CASNRSTQETQYF.